This T cell receptor (beta chain) stems from a study of radiation and T cells in renal cell carcinoma. Study as a whole: Nephrectomy followed 15 Gy stereotactic body radiation by 4 weeks. Study outcomes and limitations: Top tumor clonotypes rose in blood 2 weeks post-radiation, then contracted.

V was shortened by 3 bases and J by 2 bases, with 7 bases between the two germline ends. CDR1 is SGHVS and CDR2 is FNYEAQ in the germline V gene. The CDR3 covers 13 residues. Produced via immunoSEQ multiplex PCR; TCRdb's table is partial and in-frame only. The sample shows around 130,000 clones, 88% of them seen only once. Remarks on this clone: Its antigen is unknown.

Noted time point: blood 2 weeks post-SBRT. Treatment here: 15 Gy SBRT to primary tumor, nephrectomy 4 weeks later. Radiation-treated patients gave blood at baseline, week 2 and week 4. This renal cell carcinoma was of the clear cell type. The chain recombines TRBV7-6 with TRBJ1-2; perhaps TRBD1 as D (6 bases). The clonotype originates from a woman aged 70-85 years with renal cell carcinoma. This sample comprised blood, obtained from a patient whose treatment included radiotherapy and nephrectomy. CDR3 DNA: TGTGCCAGCAGCTTGGACAGCAACTATGGCTACACCTTC. It encodes CASSLDSNYGYTF.